The table lists the clone carrying this T cell receptor beta chain with many counts. This entry belongs to a study of human T cells and chemical hapten exposure. At the level of the study: In the sensitization step, 2% DPC was placed on 2 cm by 2 cm of upper inner arm skin.

Via MiXCR, TCRdb re-called the RACE reads, giving one row per CDR3 protein. The table has some 400,000 distinct CDR3 sequences, approximately 5.1% seen once; the top ten hold under 2.5%. Regarding time point: patch test 1, 2 weeks after DPC sensitization. Stated treatment: therapeutic diphenylcyclopropenone sensitization with weekly scalp DPC. The drawing of blood occurred before each patch test was applied. The germline V gene encodes CDR1 MDHEN and CDR2 SYDVKM. Trimming cost V 6 bases and J 3 bases; bases outside gene matches: 6. The length of the CDR3 is 14 residues. Sequenced here: whole blood, sampled in connection with sensitization to the hapten diphenylcyclopropenone (DPC). The V and J genes are TRBV28 and TRBJ2-7; TRBD1 aligns across 9 bases. The TCR was taken from a woman aged 45-65 years with alopecia areata. Some clones in this sample may be carry-over from other donors' samples. In DNA form, the CDR3 reads TGTGCCAGCAGGCGGACAGGGGCCCTCTACGAGCAGTACTTC. Its protein is CASRRTGALYEQYF.